Given below is one T cell receptor beta chain in context. Its specificity is not known. The germline V gene encodes CDR1 MNHEY and CDR2 SVGAGI. J gave up 1 base and V 6 bases, and 5 bases lay outside the gene matches. The CDR3 covers 15 residues. This record belongs to a study of cytomegalovirus exposure and HLA in healthy donors. Findings of the study overall: In vitro, three CMV-associated chains proved specific for CMV antigens. Overall, around 160 TCR beta chains were annotated as cytomegalovirus-associated. Reports credit the classifier with highly specific, highly sensitive diagnosis of cytomegalovirus status.

Sequencing was performed with immunoSEQ multiplex PCR; in TCRdb, only in-frame clones are kept and a portion is missing. The table records about 160,000 clones, roughly 89% of them present only once. The TCR was taken from a young woman in good health and CMV-seropositive. V gene TRBV6-5 combines with J gene TRBJ2-7; 11 positions agree with TRBD1. The sequencing sample was made of PBMCs. The CDR3 region is CASRLGQGASYEQYF. The CDR3 DNA reads as TGTGCCAGCAGATTAGGACAGGGGGCTTCCTACGAGCAGTACTTC.